These T cell receptor beta chains were read from a single sample in a study of blood T cell repertoires in COVID-19. This table comes from immunoSEQ multiplex PCR, and its TCRdb copy is limited to in-frame clones, with some not included. The repertoire holds around 180,000 clones, approximately 85% seen once, with about 9.1% in the top ten. What was sequenced was peripheral blood. The source of these receptors is a woman aged 80 or over with acute or convalescent COVID-19. CDR3s include the opening cysteine and the closing phenylalanine or tryptophan. Each record gives: V gene, J gene, D gene, CDR3 length, clone size, CDR3 protein, CDR3 DNA. A D gene is named only where the DNA matches it firmly. Clone size is stated in some rows and not others, as once, few, many or a class when expanded.

TRBV24-1	TRBJ2-1	NA	14	few	CATSDPRRANEQFF	TGTGCCACCAGTGATCCCCGCAGGGCTAATGAGCAGTTCTTC
TRBV7-9	TRBJ1-2	TRBD1	14	NA	CASSPGGGIYGYTF	TGTGCCAGCAGCCCAGGAGGGGGCATCTATGGCTACACCTTC
TRBV12-3/TRBV12-4	TRBJ1-2	NA	13	NA	CASRAGGLYGYTF	TGTGCCAGCAGGGCCGGCGGACTCTATGGCTACACCTTC
TRBV12-5	TRBJ1-1	NA	13	NA	CASGLDLNTEAFF	TGTGCTAGTGGTTTGGACTTGAACACTGAAGCTTTCTTT
TRBV7-9	TRBJ1-4	NA	14	NA	CASSRGQSNEKLFF	TGTGCCAGCAGCCGGGGTCAGTCTAATGAAAAACTGTTTTTT
TRBV11-3	TRBJ2-3	TRBD2	16	NA	CASSLGFREEGDTQYF	TGTGCCAGCAGCTTAGGGTTCCGGGAGGAGGGAGATACGCAGTATTTT
TRBV6-5	TRBJ1-1	TRBD1	14	NA	CASSLDRGGSEAFF	TGTGCCAGCAGTCTCGACAGGGGAGGGAGTGAAGCTTTCTTT
TRBV19	TRBJ2-5	TRBD2	13	NA	CASSGTRQETQYF	TGTGCCAGTAGCGGGACTAGGCAAGAGACCCAGTACTTC
TRBV12-3/TRBV12-4	TRBJ1-2	NA	12	NA	CASRVGNYGYTF	TGTGCCAGCAGAGTGGGCAACTATGGCTACACCTTC
TRBV7-8	TRBJ2-5	TRBD2	15	NA	CASSLREGQLETQYF	TGTGCCAGCAGCTTGCGGGAGGGCCAGCTAGAGACCCAGTACTTC
TRBV12-3/TRBV12-4	TRBJ1-1	NA	13	NA	CASSLGRGTEAFF	TGTGCCAGCAGTTTGGGCCGGGGCACTGAAGCTTTCTTT
TRBV25-1	TRBJ1-1	NA	10	NA	CASSELEAFF	TGTGCCAGCAGTGAATTAGAAGCTTTCTTT
TRBV6-5	TRBJ2-3	NA	11	NA	CASSLQGLRYF	TGTGCCAGCAGTCTCCAGGGGTTGAGGTATTTT
TRBV3-1/TRBV3-2	TRBJ1-3	NA	16	NA	CASSQKSGSSGNTIYF	TGTGCCAGCAGCCAGAAGTCAGGCTCCTCTGGAAACACCATATATTTT
TRBV19	TRBJ1-6	NA	14	few	CASSIVGHNSPLHF	TGTGCCAGTAGTATAGTGGGCCATAATTCACCCCTCCACTTT
TRBV3-1/TRBV3-2	TRBJ1-4	NA	15	few	CASSQDEAGREKLFF	TGTGCCAGCAGCCAAGACGAGGCAGGGAGGGAAAAACTGTTTTTT
TRBV21-1	TRBJ2-3	NA	16	NA	CASSHEAAEVTDTQYF	TGTGCCAGCAGTCATGAGGCAGCGGAGGTAACAGATACGCAGTATTTT